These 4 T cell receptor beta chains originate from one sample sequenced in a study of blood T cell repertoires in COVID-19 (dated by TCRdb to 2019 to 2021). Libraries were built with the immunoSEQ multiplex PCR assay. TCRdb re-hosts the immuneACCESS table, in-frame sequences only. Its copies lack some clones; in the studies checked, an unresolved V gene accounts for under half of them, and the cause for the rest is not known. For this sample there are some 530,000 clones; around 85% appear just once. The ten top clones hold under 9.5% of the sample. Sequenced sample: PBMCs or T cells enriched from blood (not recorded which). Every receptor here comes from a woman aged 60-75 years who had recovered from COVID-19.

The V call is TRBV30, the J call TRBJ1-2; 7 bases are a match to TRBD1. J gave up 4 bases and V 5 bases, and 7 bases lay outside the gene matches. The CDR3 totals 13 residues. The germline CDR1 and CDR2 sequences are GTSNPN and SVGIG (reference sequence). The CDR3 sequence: CAWGRGRGYGYTF. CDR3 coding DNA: TGTGCCTGGGGAAGGGGGCGCGGCTATGGCTACACCTTC.

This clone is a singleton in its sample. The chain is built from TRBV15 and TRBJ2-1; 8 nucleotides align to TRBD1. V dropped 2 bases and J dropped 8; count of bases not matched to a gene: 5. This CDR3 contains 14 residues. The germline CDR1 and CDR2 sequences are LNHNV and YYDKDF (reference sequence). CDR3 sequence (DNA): TGTGCCACCAGCAGATCAGGACAGGGCTATGAGCAGTTCTTC. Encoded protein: CATSRSGQGYEQFF.

CDR3 protein: CASSIGTVPGNTIYF. The CDR3 DNA is TGTGCCAGTAGTATAGGAACGGTTCCAGGAAACACCATATATTTT. The V and J genes are TRBV19 and TRBJ1-3; D remains unclear. This CDR3 comprises 15 residues. V was shortened by 1 base and J by 4 bases, with 11 bases between the two germline ends. The germline gives CDR1 LNHDA, CDR2 SQIVND (reference sequence). The entire variable domain, with the rest obtained from reference TRBV19 and TRBJ1-3, is as follows: DGGITQSPKYLFRKEGQNVTLSCEQNLNHDAMYWYRQDPGQGLRLIYYSQIVNDFQKGDIAEGYSVSREKKESFPLTVTSAQKNPTAFYLCASSIGTVPGNTIYFGEGSWLTVV.

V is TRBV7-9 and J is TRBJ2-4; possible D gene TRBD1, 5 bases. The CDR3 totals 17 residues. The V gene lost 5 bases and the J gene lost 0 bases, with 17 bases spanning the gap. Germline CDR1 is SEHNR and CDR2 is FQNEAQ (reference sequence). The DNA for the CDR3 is TGTGCCAGCAGCGCTGAAAGGGGTTGGGGAGCCAAAAACATTCAGTACTTC. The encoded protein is CASSAERGWGAKNIQYF. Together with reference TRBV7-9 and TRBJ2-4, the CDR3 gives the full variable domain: DTGVSQNPRHKITKRGQNVTFRCDPISEHNRLYWYRQTLGQGPEFLTYFQNEAQLEKSRLLSDRFSAERPKGSFSTLEIQRTEQGDSAMYLCASSAERGWGAKNIQYFGAGTRLSVL.